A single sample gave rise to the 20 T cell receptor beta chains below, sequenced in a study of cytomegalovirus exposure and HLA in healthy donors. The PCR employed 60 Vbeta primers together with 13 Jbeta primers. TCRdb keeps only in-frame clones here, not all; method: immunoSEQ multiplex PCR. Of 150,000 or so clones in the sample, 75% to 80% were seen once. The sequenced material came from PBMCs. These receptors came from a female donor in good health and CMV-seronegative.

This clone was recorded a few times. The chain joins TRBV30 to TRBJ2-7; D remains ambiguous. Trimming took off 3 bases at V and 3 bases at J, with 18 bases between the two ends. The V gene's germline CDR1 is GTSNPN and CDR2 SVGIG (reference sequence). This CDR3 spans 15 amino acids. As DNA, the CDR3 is TGTGCCTGGAGCGCCCCCAGGTTTTCGGTCTACGAGCAGTACTTC. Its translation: CAWSAPRFSVYEQYF.

As DNA, the CDR3 is TGTGCCAGCAGCCCGGGGAGGGGGAACACCTATAATTCACCCCTCCACTTT. It translates to CASSPGRGNTYNSPLHF. The chain combines TRBV7-2 with TRBJ1-6, with D maybe TRBD1 (6 bases). The CDR3 runs to 17 residues. The germline V gene has CDR1 SGHTA and CDR2 FQGNSA. Between the trimmed V and J ends, which lost 5 bases and 2 bases, there was a span of 16 bases.

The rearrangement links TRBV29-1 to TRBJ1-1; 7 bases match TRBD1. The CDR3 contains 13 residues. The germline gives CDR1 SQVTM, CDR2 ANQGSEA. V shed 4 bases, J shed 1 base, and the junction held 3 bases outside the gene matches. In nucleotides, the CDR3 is TGCAGCGTTGGACAGGGCTGGAACACTGAAGCTTTCTTT. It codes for CSVGQGWNTEAFF.

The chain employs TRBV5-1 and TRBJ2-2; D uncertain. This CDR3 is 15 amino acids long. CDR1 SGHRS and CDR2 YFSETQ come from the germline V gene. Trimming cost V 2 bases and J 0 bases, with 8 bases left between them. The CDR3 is CASSFAVTNTGELFF. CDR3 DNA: TGCGCCAGCAGCTTTGCGGTTACGAACACCGGGGAGCTGTTTTTT.

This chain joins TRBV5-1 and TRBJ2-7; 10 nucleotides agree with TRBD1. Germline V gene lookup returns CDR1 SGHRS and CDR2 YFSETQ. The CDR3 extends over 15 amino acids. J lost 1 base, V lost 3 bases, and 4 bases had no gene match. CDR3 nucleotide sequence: TGCGCCAGCAGCTCGACAGGGGGCGCGTCCTACGAGCAGTACTTC. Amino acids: CASSSTGGASYEQYF.

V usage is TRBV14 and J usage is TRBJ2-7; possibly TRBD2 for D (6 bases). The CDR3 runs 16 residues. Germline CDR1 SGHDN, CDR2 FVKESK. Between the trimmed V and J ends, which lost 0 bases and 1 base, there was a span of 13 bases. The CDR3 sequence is CASSQDSGVLSYEQYF. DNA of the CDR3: TGTGCCAGCAGCCAAGATTCGGGGGTCCTATCCTACGAGCAGTACTTC.

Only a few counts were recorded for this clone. The CDR3 bases are TGTGCCAGCAGCAAAGAGTCCCAGGTTAATGAAAAACTGTTTTTT. Its translation is CASSKESQVNEKLFF. The gene calls are TRBV21-1 and TRBJ1-4; the D segment call TRBD1 is taken from the table without a DNA check. TRBV21-1 is assigned pseudogene status. The CDR3 length is 15 residues.

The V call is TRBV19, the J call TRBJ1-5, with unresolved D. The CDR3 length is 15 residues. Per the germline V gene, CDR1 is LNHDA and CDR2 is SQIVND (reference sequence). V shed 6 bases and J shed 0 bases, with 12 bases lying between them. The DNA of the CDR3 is TGTGCCAGTAGCCCCCTTAAAAATAGCAATCAGCCCCAGCATTTT. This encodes CASSPLKNSNQPQHF.

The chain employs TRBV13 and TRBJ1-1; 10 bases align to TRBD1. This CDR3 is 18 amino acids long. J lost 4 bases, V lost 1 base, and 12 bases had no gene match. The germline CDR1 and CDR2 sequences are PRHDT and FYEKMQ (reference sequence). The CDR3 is CASSLDIGTGAAGTEAFF. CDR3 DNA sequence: TGTGCCAGCAGCTTAGATATAGGGACAGGGGCGGCGGGCACTGAAGCTTTCTTT.

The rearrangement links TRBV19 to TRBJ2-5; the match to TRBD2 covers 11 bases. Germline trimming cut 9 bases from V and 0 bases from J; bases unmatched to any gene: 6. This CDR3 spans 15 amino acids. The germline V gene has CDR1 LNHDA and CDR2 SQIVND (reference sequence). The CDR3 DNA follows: TGTGCCAGCGCCGGGACTAGCGGAAACCAAGAGACCCAGTACTTC. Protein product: CASAGTSGNQETQYF. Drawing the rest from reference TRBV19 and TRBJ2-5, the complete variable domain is DGGITQSPKYLFRKEGQNVTLSCEQNLNHDAMYWYRQDPGQGLRLIYYSQIVNDFQKGDIAEGYSVSREKKESFPLTVTSAQKNPTAFYLCASAGTSGNQETQYFGPGTRLLVL.

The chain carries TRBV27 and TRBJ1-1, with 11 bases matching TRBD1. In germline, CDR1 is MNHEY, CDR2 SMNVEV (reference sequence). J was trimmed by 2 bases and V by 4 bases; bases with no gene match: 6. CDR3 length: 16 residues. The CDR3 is CASSSGTGGQNTEAFF. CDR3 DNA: TGTGCCAGCAGTTCCGGGACAGGGGGTCAAAACACTGAAGCTTTCTTT.

CDR3 DNA: TGTGCCAGTACCCTGCGAGATGGACAGGGTCCTTATGGCTACACCTTC. This translates into CASTLRDGQGPYGYTF. The chain combines TRBV19 with TRBJ1-2, with 8 bases identical to TRBD1. The trim removed 7 bases at V and 5 bases at J, leaving 15 bases unmatched. The germline V gene has CDR1 LNHDA and CDR2 SQIVND (reference sequence). The CDR3 runs 16 residues.

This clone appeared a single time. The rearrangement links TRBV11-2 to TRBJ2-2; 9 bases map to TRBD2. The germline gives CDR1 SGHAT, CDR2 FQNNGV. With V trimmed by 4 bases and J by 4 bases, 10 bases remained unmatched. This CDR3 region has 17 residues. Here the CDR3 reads CASSWKREVWITGELFF. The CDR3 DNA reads TGTGCCAGCAGCTGGAAGCGGGAGGTGTGGATCACCGGGGAGCTGTTTTTT.

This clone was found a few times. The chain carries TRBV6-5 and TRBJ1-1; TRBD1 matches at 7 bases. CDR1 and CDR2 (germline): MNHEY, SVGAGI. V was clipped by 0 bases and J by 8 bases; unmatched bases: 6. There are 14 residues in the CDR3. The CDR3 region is CASSYSAGQREAFF. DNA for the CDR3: TGTGCCAGCAGTTACTCGGCGGGACAGAGAGAAGCTTTCTTT.

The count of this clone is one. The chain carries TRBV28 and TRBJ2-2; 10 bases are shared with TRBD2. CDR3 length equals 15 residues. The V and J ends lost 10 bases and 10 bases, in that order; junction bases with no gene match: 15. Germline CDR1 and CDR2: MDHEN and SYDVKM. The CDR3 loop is CAIRSIAGGPQELFF. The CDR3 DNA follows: TGTGCCATCCGATCTATAGCGGGAGGTCCCCAGGAGCTGTTTTTT.

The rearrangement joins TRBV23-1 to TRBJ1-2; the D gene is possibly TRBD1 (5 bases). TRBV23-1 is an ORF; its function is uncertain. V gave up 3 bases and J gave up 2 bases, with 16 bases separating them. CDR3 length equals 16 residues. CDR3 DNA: TGCGCCAGCAGTCAGATCACGCCAACAGGAAACTATGGCTACACCTTC. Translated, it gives CASSQITPTGNYGYTF.

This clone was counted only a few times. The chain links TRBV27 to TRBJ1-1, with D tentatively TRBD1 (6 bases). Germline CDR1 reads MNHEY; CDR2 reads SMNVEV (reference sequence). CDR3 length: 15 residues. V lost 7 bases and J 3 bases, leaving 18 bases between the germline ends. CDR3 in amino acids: CASTPKRGTDTEAFF. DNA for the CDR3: TGTGCCAGCACCCCCAAAAGGGGGACGGACACTGAAGCTTTCTTT.

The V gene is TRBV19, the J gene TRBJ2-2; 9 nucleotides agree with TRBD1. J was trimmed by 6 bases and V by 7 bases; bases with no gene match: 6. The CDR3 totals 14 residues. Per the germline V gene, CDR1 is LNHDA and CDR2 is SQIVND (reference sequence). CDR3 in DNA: TGTGCCAGTACAGGGACAGGGCGGGCCGGGGAGCTGTTTTTT. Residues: CASTGTGRAGELFF.

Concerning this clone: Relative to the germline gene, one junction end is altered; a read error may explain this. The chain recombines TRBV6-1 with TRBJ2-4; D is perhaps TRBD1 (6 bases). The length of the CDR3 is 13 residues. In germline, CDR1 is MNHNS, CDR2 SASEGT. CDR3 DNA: TGTGCCAGCAGTGAACTACAGAAGCGAGCAGGGGACTTC. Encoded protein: CASSELQKRAGDF.

CDR3 sequence reads: CSVGQGREKLFF. CDR3 DNA sequence: TGCAGCGTGGGACAGGGCAGAGAAAAACTGTTTTTT. The rearrangement links TRBV29-1 to TRBJ1-4; 9 bases agree with TRBD1. This CDR3 contains 12 residues. The V and J ends lost 6 bases and 8 bases, in that order; junction bases with no gene match: 4. Per germline, CDR1 SQVTM and CDR2 ANQGSEA. Filled out from reference TRBV29-1 and TRBJ1-4, the complete variable domain reads SAVISQKPSRDICQRGTSLTIQCQVDSQVTMMFWYRQQPGQSLTLIATANQGSEATYESGFVIDKFPISRPNLTFSTLTVSNMSPEDSSIYLCSVGQGREKLFFGSGTQLSVL.